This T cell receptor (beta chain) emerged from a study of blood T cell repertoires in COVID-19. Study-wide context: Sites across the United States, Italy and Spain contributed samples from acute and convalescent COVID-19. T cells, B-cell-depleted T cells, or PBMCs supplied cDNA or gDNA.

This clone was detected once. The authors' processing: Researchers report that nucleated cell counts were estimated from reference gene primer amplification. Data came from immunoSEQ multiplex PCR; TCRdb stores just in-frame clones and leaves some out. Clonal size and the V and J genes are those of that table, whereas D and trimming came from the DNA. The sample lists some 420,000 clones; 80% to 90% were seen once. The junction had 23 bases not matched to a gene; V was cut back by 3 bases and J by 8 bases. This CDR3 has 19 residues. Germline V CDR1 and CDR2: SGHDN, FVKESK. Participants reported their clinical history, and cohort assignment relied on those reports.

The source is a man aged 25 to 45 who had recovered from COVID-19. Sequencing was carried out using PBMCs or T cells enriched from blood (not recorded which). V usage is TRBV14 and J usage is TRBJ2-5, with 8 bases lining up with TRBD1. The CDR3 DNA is TGTGCCAGCAGCCAGAGTTGGGGACAGGCCCTACCGGTGAGATTCACCCAGTACTTC. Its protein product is CASSQSWGQALPVRFTQYF.